One sample yielded the 13 T cell receptor beta chains listed below, sequenced in a study of graft-versus-host responses after intestinal transplantation. Some clones are missing from TCRdb's copy, which holds only in-frame ones; the method was immunoSEQ multiplex PCR. The sample has about 43,000 clones; about 95% are singletons. The sequenced sample was PBMCs, obtained about 350 days after intestinal transplant. The receptors were sampled from a human patient who received an intestinal transplant, so some T cells may come from the graft donor.

The V gene is TRBV27, the J gene TRBJ2-5; 10 bases match TRBD2. The J call may not be correct, given that the DNA end is closer to TRBJ2-7. The CDR3 spans 15 residues. Germline V gene data show CDR1 as MNHEY and CDR2 as SMNVEV (reference sequence). The CDR3 is CASSPTEAGGYEQYF. The CDR3 bases are TGTGCCAGCAGTCCTACCGAAGCGGGAGGGTACGAGCAGTACTTC.

The chain employs TRBV4-1 and TRBJ2-1; D might be TRBD1 or TRBD2, each matching 5 bases. The CDR3 has 17 amino acids. Germline assignment: CDR1 MGHRA and CDR2 YSYEKL. V lost 0 bases to trimming and J lost 4 bases, with 16 bases between them. CDR3 region: CASSQDLIEGFYNEQFF. In DNA, the CDR3 is TGCGCCAGCAGCCAAGATCTGATCGAGGGGTTTTACAATGAGCAGTTCTTC.

J is TRBJ1-3 and V is TRBV5-1; D remains unclear. Germline CDR1 reads SGHRS; CDR2 reads YFSETQ. V was clipped by 0 bases and J by 0 bases, with 7 bases between them. CDR3 size: 15 residues. CDR3: CASSLGASSGNTIYF. Here the CDR3 DNA reads TGCGCCAGCAGCTTGGGCGCGAGCTCTGGAAACACCATATATTTT.

On this clone: Mismatch with germline at one junction end may stem from a read error. The sample contains more than one DNA sequence encoding this CDR3. The chain links TRBV9 to TRBJ2-5; possible D gene TRBD1, 5 bases. Per the germline V gene, CDR1 is SGDLS and CDR2 is YYNGEE. CDR3 length equals 14 residues. The CDR3 DNA sequence: TGCGCCAGCAGCGTAAGTTTCAGGGAAGAGACCCAGTACTTC. It is translated as CASSVSFREETQYF.

This clone has only one observation. The chain employs TRBV11-2 and TRBJ2-1; 10 positions match TRBD1. The V segment lost 6 bases and the J segment 6 bases; nucleotides outside the gene matches: 8. The CDR3 length is 15 residues. Per germline, CDR1 SGHAT and CDR2 FQNNGV. This CDR3 is CASSLTGGSGNEQFF. The CDR3, as DNA: TGTGCCAGCAGTCTGACAGGGGGCTCCGGCAATGAGCAGTTCTTC. Full variable domain (missing parts from reference TRBV11-2 and TRBJ2-1): EAGVAQSPRYKIIEKRQSVAFWCNPISGHATLYWYQQILGQGPKLLIQFQNNGVVDDSQLPKDRFSAERLKGVDSTLKIQPAKLEDSAVYLCASSLTGGSGNEQFFGPGTRLTVL.

The chain recombines TRBV7-9 with TRBJ2-7, with no clear D. V lost 1 base to trimming and J lost 0 bases, with 7 bases between them. CDR3 length: 14 amino acids. CDR1 SEHNR and CDR2 FQNEAQ come from the germline V gene (reference sequence). The CDR3 is CASSLERVSYEQYF. The CDR3 coding sequence is TGTGCCAGCAGCTTAGAAAGGGTCTCCTACGAGCAGTACTTC.

In its sample, this clone was seen once. V usage is TRBV2 and J usage is TRBJ2-5; no firm D call. The CDR3 has 13 residues. From germline, CDR1 is SNHLY and CDR2 FYNNEI. Trimming removed 1 base at V and 1 base at J, with 4 bases between. CDR3 amino acids: CASSEVLQETQYF. CDR3 sequence (DNA): TGTGCCAGCAGTGAAGTCCTCCAAGAGACCCAGTACTTC.

CDR3 region: CASSPVAGNQETQYF. CDR3 coding DNA: TGTGCCAGCTCACCAGTAGCGGGGAACCAAGAGACCCAGTACTTC. The chain carries TRBV18 and TRBJ2-5; 8 positions match TRBD2. This CDR3 is 15 amino acids long. The V segment lost 2 bases and the J segment 0 bases; nucleotides outside the gene matches: 2. CDR1 is KGHSH, CDR2 LQKENI, per germline.

The chain joins TRBV18 to TRBJ1-6; 9 nucleotides align to TRBD1. The germline V gene has CDR1 KGHSH and CDR2 LQKENI. After removal of 4 bases from V and 8 bases from J, the junction contained 0 bases not matched to a gene. The CDR3 is 13 amino acids. The CDR3 loop is CASSRDRDSPLHF. The CDR3 DNA reads as TGTGCCAGCTCACGGGACAGGGATTCACCCCTCCACTTT.

The chain couples TRBV6-5 to TRBJ1-5, with D unresolved. CDR1 and CDR2 (germline): MNHEY, SVGAGI. Trimming stripped 6 bases from V and 0 bases from J, with 12 bases between. This CDR3 has 15 residues. CDR3 sequence (DNA): TGTGCCAGCAGCCAAGACCAGTATAGCAATCAGCCCCAGCATTTT. Translation: CASSQDQYSNQPQHF.

The chain uses TRBV7-9 and TRBJ1-3; 8 positions match TRBD1. The trim removed 5 bases at V and 0 bases at J, leaving 3 bases unmatched. Germline V gives CDR1 SEHNR, CDR2 FQNEAQ (reference sequence). The CDR3 has 15 amino acids. CDR3 region: CASSNRGSSGNTIYF. In nucleotides, the CDR3 is TGTGCCAGCAGCAACAGGGGGAGCTCTGGAAACACCATATATTTT.

The chain has TRBV11-2 and TRBJ2-7; no firm D call. This CDR3 contains 15 residues. V lost 0 bases and J lost 7, with 16 bases in between. Germline V gene data show CDR1 as SGHAT and CDR2 as FQNNGV. For the CDR3, the DNA is TGTGCCAGCAGCTTAGATGGGCGTCGGTGGGCGGAGCAGTACTTC. Translated, it gives CASSLDGRRWAEQYF.

For the CDR3, the DNA is TGTGCCAGCGGGAGCGCGAGCTCCTACAATGAGCAGTTCTTC. Its translation is CASGSASSYNEQFF. The genes are TRBV2 and TRBJ2-1; D may be TRBD2 (5 bases). Trimming shortened V by 8 bases and J by 0 bases, and 11 bases separated the two germline ends. The CDR3 totals 14 residues. From germline, CDR1 is SNHLY and CDR2 FYNNEI.